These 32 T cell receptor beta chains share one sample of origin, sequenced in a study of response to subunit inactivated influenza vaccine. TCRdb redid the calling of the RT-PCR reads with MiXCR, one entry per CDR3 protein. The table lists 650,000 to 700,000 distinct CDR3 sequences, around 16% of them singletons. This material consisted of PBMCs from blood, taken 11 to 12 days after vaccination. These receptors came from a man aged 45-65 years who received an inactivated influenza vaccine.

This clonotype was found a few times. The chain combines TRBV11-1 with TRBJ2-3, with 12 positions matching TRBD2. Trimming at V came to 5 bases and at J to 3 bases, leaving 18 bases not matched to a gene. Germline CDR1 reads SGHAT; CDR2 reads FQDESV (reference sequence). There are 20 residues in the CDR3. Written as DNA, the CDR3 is TGTGCCAGCAGCAACCCTCGGAGACTAGCGGGGGTCCCCATAACAGATACGCAGTATTTT. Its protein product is CASSNPRRLAGVPITDTQYF.

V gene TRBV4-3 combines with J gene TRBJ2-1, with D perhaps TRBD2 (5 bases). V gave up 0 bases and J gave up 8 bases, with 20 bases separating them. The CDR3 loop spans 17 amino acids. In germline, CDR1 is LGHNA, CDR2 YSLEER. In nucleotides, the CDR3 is TGCGCCAGCAGCCAAGATTTGGCTAGCATACAAGAAGATGAGCAGTTCTTC. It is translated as CASSQDLASIQEDEQFF.

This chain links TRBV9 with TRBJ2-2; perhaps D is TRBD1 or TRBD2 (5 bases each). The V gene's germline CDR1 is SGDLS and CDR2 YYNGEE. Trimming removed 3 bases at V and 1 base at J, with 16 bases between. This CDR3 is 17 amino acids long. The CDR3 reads CASSAQRVGVNTGELFF. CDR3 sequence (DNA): TGTGCCAGCAGCGCACAGAGGGTAGGGGTGAACACCGGGGAGCTGTTTTTT.

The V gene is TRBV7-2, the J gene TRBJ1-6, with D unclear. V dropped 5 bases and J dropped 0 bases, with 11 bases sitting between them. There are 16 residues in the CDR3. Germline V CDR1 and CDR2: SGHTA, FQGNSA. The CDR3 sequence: CASSTVPSSYNSPLHF. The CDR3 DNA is TGTGCCAGCAGCACAGTGCCGAGCTCCTATAATTCACCCCTCCACTTT.

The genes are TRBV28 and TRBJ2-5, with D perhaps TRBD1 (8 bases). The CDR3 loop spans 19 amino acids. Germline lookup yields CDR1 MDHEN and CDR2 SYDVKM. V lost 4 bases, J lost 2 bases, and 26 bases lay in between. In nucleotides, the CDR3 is TGTGCCAGCAGTTCTCTCATGATAAGGACAGGGAGGGCACAAGAGACCCAGTACTTC. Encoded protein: CASSSLMIRTGRAQETQYF.

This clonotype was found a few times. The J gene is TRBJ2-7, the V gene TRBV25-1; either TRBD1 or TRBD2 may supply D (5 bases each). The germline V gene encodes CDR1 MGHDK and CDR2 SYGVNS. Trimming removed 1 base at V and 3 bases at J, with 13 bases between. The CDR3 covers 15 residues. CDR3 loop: CASSESGQRSYEQYF. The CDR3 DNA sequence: TGTGCCAGCAGTGAATCGGGGCAGCGAAGCTACGAGCAGTACTTC.

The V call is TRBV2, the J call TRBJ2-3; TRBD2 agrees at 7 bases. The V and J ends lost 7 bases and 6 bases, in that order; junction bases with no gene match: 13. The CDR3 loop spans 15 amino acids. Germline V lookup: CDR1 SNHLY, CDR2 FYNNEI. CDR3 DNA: TGTGCCAGCACCCCGCTAGCCGGGGGGTTGGATACGCAGTATTTT. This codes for CASTPLAGGLDTQYF. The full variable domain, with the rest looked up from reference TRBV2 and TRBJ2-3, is EPEVTQTPSHQVTQMGQEVILRCVPISNHLYFYWYRQILGQKVEFLVSFYNNEISEKSEIFDDQFSVERPDGSNFTLKIRSTKLEDSAMYFCASTPLAGGLDTQYFGPGTRLTVL.

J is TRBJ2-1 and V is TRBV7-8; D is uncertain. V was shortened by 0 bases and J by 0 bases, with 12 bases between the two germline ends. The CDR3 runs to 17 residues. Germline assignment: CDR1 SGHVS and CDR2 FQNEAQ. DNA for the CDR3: TGTGCCAGCAGCTTAGCAAGTTGGGGAAGCTCCTACAATGAGCAGTTCTTC. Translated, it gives CASSLASWGSSYNEQFF.

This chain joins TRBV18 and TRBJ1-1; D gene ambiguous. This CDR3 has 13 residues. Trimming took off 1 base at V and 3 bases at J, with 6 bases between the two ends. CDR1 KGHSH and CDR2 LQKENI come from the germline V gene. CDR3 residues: CASSPRAYTEAFF. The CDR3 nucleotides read TGTGCCAGCTCACCACGGGCGTACACTGAAGCTTTCTTT.

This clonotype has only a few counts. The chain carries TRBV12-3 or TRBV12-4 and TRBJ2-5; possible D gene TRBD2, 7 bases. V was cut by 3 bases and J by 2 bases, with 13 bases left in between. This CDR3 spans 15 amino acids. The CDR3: CASSFWGGGQETQYF. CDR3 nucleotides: TGTGCCAGCAGTTTTTGGGGAGGGGGTCAAGAGACCCAGTACTTC.

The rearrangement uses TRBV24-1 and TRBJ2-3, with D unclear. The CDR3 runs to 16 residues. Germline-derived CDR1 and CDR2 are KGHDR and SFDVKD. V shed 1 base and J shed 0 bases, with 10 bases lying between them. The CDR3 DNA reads TGTGCCACCAGTGATTTATCCGGAACTAGCACAGATACGCAGTATTTT. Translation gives CATSDLSGTSTDTQYF.

CDR3 region: CASSTSGAKVTGELFF. The CDR3 nucleotides read TGTGCCAGCTCAACTAGCGGGGCCAAAGTCACCGGGGAGCTGTTTTTT. The chain joins TRBV18 to TRBJ2-2; TRBD2 agrees at 10 bases. Germline V gene lookup returns CDR1 KGHSH and CDR2 LQKENI. The CDR3 has 16 residues. The trim removed 5 bases at V and 4 bases at J, leaving 7 bases unmatched.

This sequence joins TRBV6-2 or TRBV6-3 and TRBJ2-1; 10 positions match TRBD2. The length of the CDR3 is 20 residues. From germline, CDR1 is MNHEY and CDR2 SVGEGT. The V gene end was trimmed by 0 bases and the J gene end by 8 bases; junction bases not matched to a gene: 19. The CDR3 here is CASSYSRGRLAGQGRHEQFF. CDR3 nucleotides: TGTGCCAGCAGTTACTCGAGAGGACGACTAGCGGGCCAGGGCCGTCATGAGCAGTTCTTC.

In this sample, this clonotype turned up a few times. The DNA for the CDR3 is TGCAGCGTCCTCCGGGACAGGGTCCACGAGCAGTACTTC. It codes for CSVLRDRVHEQYF. The V and J genes are TRBV29-1 and TRBJ2-7, with 9 bases identical to TRBD1. The germline CDR1 and CDR2 sequences are SQVTM and ANQGSEA. The CDR3 has 13 amino acids. Trimming removed 6 bases from V and 5 bases from J; junction bases left unmatched: 8.

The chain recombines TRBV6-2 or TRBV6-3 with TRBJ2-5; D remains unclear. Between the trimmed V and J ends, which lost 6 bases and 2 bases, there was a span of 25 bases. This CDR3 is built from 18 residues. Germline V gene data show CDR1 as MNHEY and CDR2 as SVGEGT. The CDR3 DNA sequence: TGTGCCAGCAGGACCTGGCCCGTACTGGCAGCAGAACAAGAGACCCAGTACTTC. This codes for CASRTWPVLAAEQETQYF.

CDR3 coding DNA: TGTGCCAGCAGTTACTTGGGACAGGGGATAAGAATCTACGAGCAGTACTTC. Translation: CASSYLGQGIRIYEQYF. V and J are TRBV6-5 and TRBJ2-7; TRBD1 agrees at 10 bases. The ends lost 1 base at V and 3 bases at J; junction bases unmatched: 9. There are 17 residues in the CDR3. Germline V gives CDR1 MNHEY, CDR2 SVGAGI.

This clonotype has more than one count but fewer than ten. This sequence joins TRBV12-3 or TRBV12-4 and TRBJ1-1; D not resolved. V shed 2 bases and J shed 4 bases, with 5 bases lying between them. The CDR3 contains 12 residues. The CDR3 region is CASSLLGTEAFF. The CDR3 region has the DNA TGTGCCAGCAGTTTATTGGGCACTGAAGCTTTCTTT.

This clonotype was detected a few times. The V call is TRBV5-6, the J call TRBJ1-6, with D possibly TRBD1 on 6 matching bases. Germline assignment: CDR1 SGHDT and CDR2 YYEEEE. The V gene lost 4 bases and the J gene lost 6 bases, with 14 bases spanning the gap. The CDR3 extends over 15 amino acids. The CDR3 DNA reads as TGTGCCAGCAGCAACGGGGGCAGGATTAATTCACCCCTCCACTTT. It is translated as CASSNGGRINSPLHF.

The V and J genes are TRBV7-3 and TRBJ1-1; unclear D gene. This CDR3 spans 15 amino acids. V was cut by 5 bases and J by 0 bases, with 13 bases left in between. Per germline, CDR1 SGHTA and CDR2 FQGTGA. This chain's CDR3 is CASSPLGRMNTEAFF. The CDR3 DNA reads TGTGCCAGCAGCCCCCTTGGACGGATGAACACTGAAGCTTTCTTT. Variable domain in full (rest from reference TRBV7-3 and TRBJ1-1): GAGVSQTPSNKVTEKGKYVELRCDPISGHTALYWYRQSLGQGPEFLIYFQGTGAADDSGLPNDRFFAVRPEGSVSTLKIQRTERGDSAVYLCASSPLGRMNTEAFFGQGTRLTVV.

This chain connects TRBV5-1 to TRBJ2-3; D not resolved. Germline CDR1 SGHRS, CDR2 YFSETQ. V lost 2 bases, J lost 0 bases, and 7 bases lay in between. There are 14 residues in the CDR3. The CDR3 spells CASSFSSSTDTQYF. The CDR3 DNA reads TGCGCCAGCAGCTTTAGTTCCAGCACAGATACGCAGTATTTT.

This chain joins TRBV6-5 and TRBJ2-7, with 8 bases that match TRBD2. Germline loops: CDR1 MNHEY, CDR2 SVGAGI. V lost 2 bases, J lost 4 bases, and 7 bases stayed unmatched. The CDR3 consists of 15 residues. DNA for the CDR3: TGTGCCAGCAGTTACGGTCTAGCGGGTTATTACGAGCAGTACTTC. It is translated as CASSYGLAGYYEQYF.

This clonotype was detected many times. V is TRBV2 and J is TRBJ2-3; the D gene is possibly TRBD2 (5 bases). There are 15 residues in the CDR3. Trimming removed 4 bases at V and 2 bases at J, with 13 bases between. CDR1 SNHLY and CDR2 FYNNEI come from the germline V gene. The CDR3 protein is CASSGGILPTDTQYF. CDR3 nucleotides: TGTGCCAGCAGTGGAGGGATATTGCCCACAGATACGCAGTATTTT.

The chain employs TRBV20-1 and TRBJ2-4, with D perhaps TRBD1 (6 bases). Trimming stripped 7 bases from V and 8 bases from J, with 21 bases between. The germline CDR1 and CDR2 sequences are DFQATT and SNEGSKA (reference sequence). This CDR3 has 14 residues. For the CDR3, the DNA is TGCAGTGTCAAGACGGGGACAAGTGATGACATTCAGTACTTC. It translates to CSVKTGTSDDIQYF.

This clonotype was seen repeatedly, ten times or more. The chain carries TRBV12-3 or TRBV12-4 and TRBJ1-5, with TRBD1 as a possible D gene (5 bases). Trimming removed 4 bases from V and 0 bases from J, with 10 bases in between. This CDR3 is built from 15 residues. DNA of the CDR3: TGTGCCAGCAGTTCCGGGGGGTCTAGCAATCAGCCCCAGCATTTT. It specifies CASSSGGSSNQPQHF.

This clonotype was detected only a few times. The CDR3 spells CASSQDHRDPPATQYF. The CDR3, as DNA: TGCGCCAGCAGCCAAGATCATAGGGACCCACCGGCTACGCAGTATTTT. The rearrangement uses TRBV4-1 and TRBJ2-3; perhaps D is TRBD1 or TRBD2 (5 bases each). The length of the CDR3 is 16 residues. Germline CDR1 MGHRA, CDR2 YSYEKL. V was clipped by 0 bases and J by 8 bases, with 18 bases between them.

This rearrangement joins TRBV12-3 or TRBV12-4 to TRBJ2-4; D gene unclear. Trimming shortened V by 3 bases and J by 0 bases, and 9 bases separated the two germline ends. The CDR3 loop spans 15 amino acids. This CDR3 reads CASSFSTLAKNIQYF. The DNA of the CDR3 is TGTGCCAGCAGTTTTTCGACTCTAGCCAAAAACATTCAGTACTTC.

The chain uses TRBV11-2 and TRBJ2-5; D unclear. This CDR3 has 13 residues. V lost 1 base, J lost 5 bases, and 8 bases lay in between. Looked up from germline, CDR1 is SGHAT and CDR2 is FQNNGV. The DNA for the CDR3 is TGTGCCAGCAGCTTAGGATTGTATGAGACCCAGTACTTC. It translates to CASSLGLYETQYF.

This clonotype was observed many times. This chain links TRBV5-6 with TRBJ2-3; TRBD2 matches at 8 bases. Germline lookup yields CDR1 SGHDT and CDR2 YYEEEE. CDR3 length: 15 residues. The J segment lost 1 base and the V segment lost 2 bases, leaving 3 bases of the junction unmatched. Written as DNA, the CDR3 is TGTGCCAGCAGCTTCGGTAGCGGGGGCACAGATACGCAGTATTTT. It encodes CASSFGSGGTDTQYF.

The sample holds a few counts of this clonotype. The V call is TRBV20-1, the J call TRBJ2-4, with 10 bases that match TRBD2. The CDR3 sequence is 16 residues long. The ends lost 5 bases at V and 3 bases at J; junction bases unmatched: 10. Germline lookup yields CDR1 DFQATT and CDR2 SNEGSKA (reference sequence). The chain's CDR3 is CSAAFWTSGNKNIQYF. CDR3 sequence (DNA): TGCAGTGCTGCTTTTTGGACTAGCGGAAACAAAAACATTCAGTACTTC.

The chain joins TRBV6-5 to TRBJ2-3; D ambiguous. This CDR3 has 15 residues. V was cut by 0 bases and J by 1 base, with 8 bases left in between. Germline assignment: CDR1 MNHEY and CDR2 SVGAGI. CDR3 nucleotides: TGTGCCAGCAGTTACTCGATCCAGCGCACAGATACGCAGTATTTT. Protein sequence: CASSYSIQRTDTQYF.

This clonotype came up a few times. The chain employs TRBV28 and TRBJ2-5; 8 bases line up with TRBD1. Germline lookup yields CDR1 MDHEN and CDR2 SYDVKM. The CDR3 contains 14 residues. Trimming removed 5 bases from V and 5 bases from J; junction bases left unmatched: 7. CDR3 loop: CASSGQGPLETQYF. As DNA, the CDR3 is TGTGCCAGCAGTGGACAGGGTCCTCTGGAGACCCAGTACTTC.

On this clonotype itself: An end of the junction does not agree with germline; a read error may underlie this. DNA of the CDR3: TGCGGTGCTAGCTTTCCGTTGACAGGAAACTACGAGCAGTACTTC. Translating gives CGASFPLTGNYEQYF. This rearrangement joins TRBV20-1 to TRBJ2-7; tentatively, D is TRBD1 (6 bases). This CDR3 comprises 15 residues. The germline CDR1 and CDR2 sequences are DFQATT and SNEGSKA (reference sequence).